Listed below are T cell receptor beta chains from one sample, sequenced in a study of somatic mutations in cytotoxic T cells in rheumatoid arthritis. Only in-frame clones appear in the TCRdb table, and some are missing; sequencing was by immunoSEQ multiplex PCR. The sample yields about 18,000 clones, over 70% seen once. Sequencing was performed on CD8+ T cells sorted from blood. The receptors stem from a woman aged 50 to 60 in good health. The CDR3 runs from the conserved cysteine through the conserved F or W. D genes are given only for firm matches. Rows give clone size only sometimes, using once, few, many, or a class for an expanded clone.

j_gene: TRBJ1-5; v_gene: TRBV2; d_gene: .; abundance: few; CDR3aa: CASRSDGNQPQHF; CDR3nt: TGTGCCAGCAGGTCGGACGGCAATCAGCCCCAGCATTTT
j_gene: TRBJ2-1; v_gene: TRBV29-1; d_gene: .; abundance: .; CDR3aa: CSVEVAGQSDYNEQFF; CDR3nt: TGCAGCGTTGAAGTCGCGGGACAGTCCGACTACAATGAGCAGTTCTTC
j_gene: TRBJ2-5; v_gene: TRBV5-6; d_gene: .; abundance: .; CDR3aa: CASSANPLGRETQYF; CDR3nt: TGTGCCAGCAGCGCTAATCCACTAGGTAGAGAGACCCAGTACTTC
j_gene: TRBJ2-2; v_gene: TRBV9; d_gene: .; abundance: .; CDR3aa: CASRSGQSTGELFF; CDR3nt: TGTGCCAGCAGATCTGGACAGTCCACCGGGGAGCTGTTTTTT
j_gene: TRBJ2-7; v_gene: TRBV6-5; d_gene: .; abundance: .; CDR3aa: CASSFSTGTYEQYF; CDR3nt: TGTGCCAGCAGTTTCTCCACAGGGACCTACGAGCAGTACTTC
j_gene: TRBJ2-7; v_gene: TRBV7-6; d_gene: .; abundance: .; CDR3aa: CASSNDRDYEQYF; CDR3nt: TGTGCCAGCAGCAACGATAGAGACTACGAGCAGTACTTC
j_gene: TRBJ1-1; v_gene: TRBV19; d_gene: .; abundance: .; CDR3aa: CASTNVGTEAFF; CDR3nt: TGTGCCAGTACCAACGTGGGCACTGAAGCTTTCTTT
j_gene: TRBJ1-5; v_gene: TRBV6-1; d_gene: .; abundance: few; CDR3aa: CASSEEGPHQPQHF; CDR3nt: TGTGCCAGCAGTGAAGAAGGGCCTCATCAGCCCCAGCATTTT
j_gene: TRBJ1-5; v_gene: TRBV19; d_gene: .; abundance: once; CDR3aa: CASSIGSGGLGQPQHF; CDR3nt: TGTGCCAGTAGTATAGGGAGCGGGGGCCTAGGACAGCCCCAGCATTTT
j_gene: TRBJ2-2; v_gene: TRBV7-6; d_gene: TRBD1; abundance: .; CDR3aa: CASSSRDRHTGELFF; CDR3nt: TGTGCCAGCAGCAGCCGGGACAGACACACCGGGGAGCTGTTTTTT
j_gene: TRBJ2-2; v_gene: TRBV4-1; d_gene: TRBD2; abundance: medium-sized; CDR3aa: CASSAAVLAGSGELFF; CDR3nt: TGCGCCAGCAGCGCCGCTGTCCTAGCGGGTTCCGGGGAGCTGTTTTTT
j_gene: TRBJ2-1; v_gene: TRBV5-1; d_gene: .; abundance: .; CDR3aa: CASMEGGLYNEQFF; CDR3nt: TGCGCCAGCATGGAGGGAGGCCTCTACAATGAGCAGTTCTTC
j_gene: TRBJ1-1; v_gene: TRBV19; d_gene: .; abundance: .; CDR3aa: CASSIPGRGNTEAFF; CDR3nt: TGTGCCAGTAGTATCCCCGGGAGGGGCAACACTGAAGCTTTCTTT
j_gene: TRBJ2-7; v_gene: TRBV28; d_gene: .; abundance: .; CDR3aa: CASSFPWEGPNEQYF; CDR3nt: TGTGCCAGCAGTTTTCCCTGGGAAGGGCCTAACGAGCAGTACTTC
j_gene: TRBJ1-6; v_gene: TRBV11-2; d_gene: .; abundance: once; CDR3aa: CASSLGQGGSPLHF; CDR3nt: TGTGCCAGCAGCTTAGGGCAGGGAGGTTCACCCCTCCACTTT
j_gene: TRBJ1-2; v_gene: TRBV27; d_gene: .; abundance: .; CDR3aa: CASSLSALGNNYGYTF; CDR3nt: TGTGCCAGCAGTTTATCCGCCTTAGGCAATAACTATGGCTACACCTTC
j_gene: TRBJ1-5; v_gene: TRBV28; d_gene: .; abundance: .; CDR3aa: CASSFGLQPQHF; CDR3nt: TGTGCCAGCAGTTTCGGTCTGCAGCCCCAGCATTTT
j_gene: TRBJ1-5; v_gene: TRBV27; d_gene: TRBD1; abundance: .; CDR3aa: CASRLTGGSNQPQHF; CDR3nt: TGTGCCAGCAGGCTCACAGGGGGGAGCAATCAGCCCCAGCATTTT
j_gene: TRBJ2-3; v_gene: TRBV27; d_gene: .; abundance: .; CDR3aa: CASSSWGLADTQYF; CDR3nt: TGTGCCAGCAGTTCGTGGGGTTTAGCAGATACGCAGTATTTT
j_gene: TRBJ2-3; v_gene: TRBV4-1; d_gene: .; abundance: .; CDR3aa: CASSQGTTDGGNTDTQYF; CDR3nt: TGCGCCAGCAGCCAAGGGACGACTGATGGCGGGAACACAGATACGCAGTATTTT
j_gene: TRBJ2-2; v_gene: TRBV6-4; d_gene: .; abundance: .; CDR3aa: CASSAGNTGELFF; CDR3nt: TGTGCCAGCAGTGCAGGGAACACCGGGGAGCTGTTTTTT
j_gene: TRBJ2-1; v_gene: TRBV7-3; d_gene: .; abundance: .; CDR3aa: CASSRTSPSSYNEQFF; CDR3nt: TGTGCCAGCAGCAGGACATCACCGAGCTCCTACAATGAGCAGTTCTTC
j_gene: TRBJ1-2; v_gene: TRBV28; d_gene: .; abundance: once; CDR3aa: CASSSGQTYGYTF; CDR3nt: TGTGCCAGCAGCTCCGGACAGACCTATGGCTACACCTTC
j_gene: TRBJ2-1; v_gene: TRBV9; d_gene: TRBD2; abundance: .; CDR3aa: CASSVAGGPNVEQFF; CDR3nt: TGTGCCAGCAGCGTTGCGGGAGGGCCTAATGTGGAGCAGTTCTTC
j_gene: TRBJ1-1; v_gene: TRBV27; d_gene: .; abundance: .; CDR3aa: CASSLFPRSDTEAFF; CDR3nt: TGTGCCAGCAGTTTATTCCCACGGTCGGACACTGAAGCTTTCTTT
j_gene: TRBJ2-1; v_gene: TRBV11-2; d_gene: TRBD1; abundance: .; CDR3aa: CASIGTGIHNEQFF; CDR3nt: TGTGCCAGCATCGGGACAGGGATCCACAATGAGCAGTTCTTC
j_gene: TRBJ1-5; v_gene: TRBV2; d_gene: TRBD1; abundance: .; CDR3aa: CASRGTGDSNQPQHF; CDR3nt: TGTGCCAGCAGGGGGACAGGGGATAGCAATCAGCCCCAGCATTTT
j_gene: TRBJ2-5; v_gene: TRBV2; d_gene: .; abundance: .; CDR3aa: CASSGTWGTQETQYF; CDR3nt: TGTGCCAGCAGTGGGACTTGGGGGACCCAAGAGACCCAGTACTTC
j_gene: TRBJ1-3; v_gene: TRBV29-1; d_gene: .; abundance: .; CDR3aa: CSSEVGGTFGNTIYF; CDR3nt: TGCAGCTCCGAAGTTGGGGGGACTTTTGGAAACACCATATATTTT
j_gene: TRBJ2-3; v_gene: TRBV5-4; d_gene: .; abundance: .; CDR3aa: CASSLGQGVTDTQYF; CDR3nt: TGTGCCAGCAGCTTGGGGCAGGGTGTCACAGATACGCAGTATTTT
j_gene: TRBJ1-5; v_gene: TRBV2; d_gene: .; abundance: .; CDR3aa: CASSASNQPQHF; CDR3nt: TGTGCCAGCAGTGCTAGCAATCAGCCCCAGCATTTT
j_gene: TRBJ1-3; v_gene: TRBV7-9; d_gene: .; abundance: .; CDR3aa: CASSHVTAGNTIYF; CDR3nt: TGTGCCAGCAGTCACGTCACGGCTGGAAACACCATATATTTT
j_gene: TRBJ1-6; v_gene: TRBV4-1; d_gene: TRBD1; abundance: .; CDR3aa: CASSHITGAGSPLHF; CDR3nt: TGCGCCAGCAGCCATATAACAGGGGCCGGTTCACCCCTCCACTTT
j_gene: TRBJ2-5; v_gene: TRBV6-5; d_gene: TRBD1; abundance: .; CDR3aa: CASSSKGQSGETQYF; CDR3nt: TGTGCCAGCAGTTCGAAGGGACAGTCCGGGGAGACCCAGTACTTC
j_gene: TRBJ2-3; v_gene: TRBV11-2; d_gene: .; abundance: .; CDR3aa: CASSLGADTQYF; CDR3nt: TGTGCCAGCAGCTTAGGGGCAGATACGCAGTATTTT
j_gene: TRBJ2-1; v_gene: TRBV7-7; d_gene: TRBD2; abundance: .; CDR3aa: CASSWGLAFSNEQFF; CDR3nt: TGTGCCAGCAGCTGGGGACTAGCCTTCAGCAATGAGCAGTTCTTC
j_gene: TRBJ2-1; v_gene: TRBV15; d_gene: TRBD1; abundance: .; CDR3aa: CATSTVRRTGGNEQFF; CDR3nt: TGTGCCACCAGCACAGTTCGCCGGACAGGGGGCAATGAGCAGTTCTTC
j_gene: TRBJ1-2; v_gene: TRBV25-1; d_gene: .; abundance: .; CDR3aa: CASRTEDYGYTF; CDR3nt: TGTGCCAGCCGGACTGAGGACTATGGCTACACCTTC
j_gene: TRBJ2-2; v_gene: TRBV6-1; d_gene: TRBD2; abundance: .; CDR3aa: CASSETSGGAGELFF; CDR3nt: TGTGCCAGCAGTGAAACTAGCGGGGGGGCCGGGGAGCTGTTTTTT
j_gene: TRBJ1-2; v_gene: TRBV4-3; d_gene: .; abundance: once; CDR3aa: CASSQDRGRPNYGYTF; CDR3nt: TGCGCCAGCAGCCAAGATAGGGGGAGGCCTAACTATGGCTACACCTTC
j_gene: TRBJ2-5; v_gene: TRBV5-4; d_gene: .; abundance: .; CDR3aa: CASSLDGNRDQYF; CDR3nt: TGTGCCAGCAGCTTGGATGGTAACCGGGACCAGTACTTC
j_gene: TRBJ2-5; v_gene: TRBV7-8; d_gene: TRBD2; abundance: .; CDR3aa: CASSSAPLAGETQYF; CDR3nt: TGTGCCAGCAGCTCCGCCCCACTAGCGGGAGAGACCCAGTACTTC
j_gene: TRBJ1-2; v_gene: TRBV25-1; d_gene: TRBD1; abundance: .; CDR3aa: CASSDGTGGGYTF; CDR3nt: TGTGCCAGCAGTGACGGGACAGGGGGTGGCTACACCTTC
j_gene: TRBJ2-1; v_gene: TRBV28; d_gene: .; abundance: .; CDR3aa: CASSFVREYNEQFF; CDR3nt: TGTGCCAGCAGTTTCGTCAGGGAATACAATGAGCAGTTCTTC
j_gene: TRBJ2-1; v_gene: TRBV6-5; d_gene: .; abundance: .; CDR3aa: CASSYGVMGYEQFF; CDR3nt: TGTGCCAGCAGTTACGGGGTCATGGGGTATGAGCAGTTCTTC
j_gene: TRBJ2-1; v_gene: TRBV11-2; d_gene: .; abundance: .; CDR3aa: CASSLGQGYNEQFF; CDR3nt: TGTGCCAGCAGCTTGGGTCAGGGTTACAATGAGCAGTTCTTC
j_gene: TRBJ1-5; v_gene: TRBV7-8; d_gene: TRBD1; abundance: .; CDR3aa: CASSLAGQGGQPQHF; CDR3nt: TGTGCCAGCAGCTTAGCGGGACAGGGGGGGCAGCCCCAGCATTTT
j_gene: TRBJ2-7; v_gene: TRBV4-1; d_gene: .; abundance: few; CDR3aa: CASSQASNSYEQYF; CDR3nt: TGCGCCAGCAGCCAAGCATCGAATTCCTACGAGCAGTACTTC
j_gene: TRBJ2-3; v_gene: TRBV19; d_gene: .; abundance: .; CDR3aa: CASSLLVTDTQYF; CDR3nt: TGTGCCAGTAGCCTACTAGTCACAGATACGCAGTATTTT
j_gene: TRBJ2-7; v_gene: TRBV27; d_gene: .; abundance: .; CDR3aa: CASSSGLGYEQYF; CDR3nt: TGTGCCAGCAGTTCCGGACTCGGCTACGAGCAGTACTTC
j_gene: TRBJ2-1; v_gene: TRBV9; d_gene: .; abundance: .; CDR3aa: CASTPGGGSIYEQFF; CDR3nt: TGTGCCAGCACCCCAGGTGGGGGGAGTATATATGAGCAGTTCTTC
j_gene: TRBJ1-3; v_gene: TRBV29-1; d_gene: TRBD1; abundance: once; CDR3aa: CSVITGEGSGNTIYF; CDR3nt: TGCAGCGTTATTACAGGGGAAGGCTCTGGAAACACCATATATTTT